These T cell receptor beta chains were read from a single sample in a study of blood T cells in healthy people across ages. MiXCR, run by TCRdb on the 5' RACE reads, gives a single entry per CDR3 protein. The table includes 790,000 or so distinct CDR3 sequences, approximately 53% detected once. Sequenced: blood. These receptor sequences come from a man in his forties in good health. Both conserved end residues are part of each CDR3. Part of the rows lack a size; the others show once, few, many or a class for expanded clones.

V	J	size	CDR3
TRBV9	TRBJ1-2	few	CASSESGTDYGYTF
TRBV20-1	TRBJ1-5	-	CSASGTGGHPLNQPQHF
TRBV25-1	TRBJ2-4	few	CASSEVAAPNIQYF
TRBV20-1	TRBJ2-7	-	CSARDRSFGPGYEQYF
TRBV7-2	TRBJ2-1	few	CASSLTGRGSYNEQFF
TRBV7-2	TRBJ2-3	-	CASSTAHIYDTQYF
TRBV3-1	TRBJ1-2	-	CASSATGTVYGYTF
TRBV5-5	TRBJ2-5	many	CASSPSGPETQYF
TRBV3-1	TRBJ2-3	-	CASSQTEPDTQYF
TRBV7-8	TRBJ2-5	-	CASSPLSRGEGQETQYF
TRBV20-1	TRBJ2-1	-	CSARIQGPVNEQFF
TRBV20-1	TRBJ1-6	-	CSASGRGRSTLHF
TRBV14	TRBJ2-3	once	CASSNRGRGDTQYF
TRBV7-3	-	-	CASSPGQAPQETQYF
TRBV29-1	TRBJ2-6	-	CSVDPLGPEDSGANVLTF
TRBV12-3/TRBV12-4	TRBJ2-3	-	CASSLAQRLTDTQYF
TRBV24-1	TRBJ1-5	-	CATSEGRQGAQPQHF
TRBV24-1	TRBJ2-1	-	CATSEGLAGGYEQFF
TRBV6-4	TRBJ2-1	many	CASSDAGASDEQFF
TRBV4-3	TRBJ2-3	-	CASSQLLTSTDTQYF
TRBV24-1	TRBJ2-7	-	CATSDKDKAYEQYF
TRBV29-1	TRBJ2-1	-	CSVVKGEQFF
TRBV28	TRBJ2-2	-	CASSFVVSQNTGELFF
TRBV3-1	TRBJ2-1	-	CASSRSIGGGAYNEQFF
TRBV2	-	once	CASNRQGGDETQYF
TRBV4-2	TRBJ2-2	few	CASSQVIPGTENTGELFF
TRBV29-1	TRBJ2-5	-	CSGGLGLGETQYF
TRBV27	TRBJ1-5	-	CASSLLPGQGYDQPQHF
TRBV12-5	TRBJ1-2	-	CASGGTGERGYTF
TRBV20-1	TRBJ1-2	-	CSARDNRDRGVMVYTF
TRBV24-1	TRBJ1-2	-	CATSDGPNFDYGYTF
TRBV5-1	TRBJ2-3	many	CASSFGQQWADTQYF
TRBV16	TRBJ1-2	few	CASSQLQGANYGYTF
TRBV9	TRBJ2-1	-	CASSVVGQGAYNEQFF
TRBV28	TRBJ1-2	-	CASRTTGGTTVKDYGYTF
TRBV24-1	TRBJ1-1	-	CATSDARDMNTEAFF
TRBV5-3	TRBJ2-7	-	CARSHTLGRGDYEQYF
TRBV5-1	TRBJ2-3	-	CASGDRTDTQYF
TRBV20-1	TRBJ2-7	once	CSASVSSSYEQYF
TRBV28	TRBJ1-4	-	CASSRPQGQEKLFF